A single sample gave rise to the 27 T cell receptor beta chains below, sequenced in a study of blood T cell repertoires in COVID-19. Data came from immunoSEQ multiplex PCR; TCRdb stores just in-frame clones and leaves some out. The sample records 100,000 to 150,000 clones, approximately 80% being singletons. Sequenced: peripheral blood. Receptors originate from a man aged 35 to 55 with active or convalescent COVID-19.

The genes are TRBV7-3 and TRBJ2-3; 7 positions agree with TRBD2. Losses at the gene ends were 4 bases for V and 6 bases for J; bases not matched to a gene: 19. Germline CDR1 SGHTA, CDR2 FQGTGA. The CDR3 is 18 residues long. The CDR3 nucleotides read TGTGCCAGCAGCTCACTAACCCGAAGGCGGGGGAGAGGGGATACGCAGTATTTT. This encodes CASSSLTRRRGRGDTQYF.

The chain combines TRBV5-5 with TRBJ1-1; TRBD1 agrees at 8 bases. J was trimmed by 3 bases and V by 2 bases; bases with no gene match: 0. Per the germline V gene, CDR1 is SGHKS and CDR2 is YYEKEE (reference sequence). The CDR3 covers 13 residues. CDR3 nucleotides: TGTGCCAGCAGCTTACAGGGGGACACTGAAGCTTTCTTT. Its protein product is CASSLQGDTEAFF.

The chain combines TRBV11-2 with TRBJ2-6, with 10 bases identical to TRBD1. The V gene end was trimmed by 2 bases and the J gene end by 1 base; junction bases not matched to a gene: 5. The germline V gene has CDR1 SGHAT and CDR2 FQNNGV. The CDR3 runs to 18 residues. As DNA, the CDR3 is TGTGCCAGCAGCTTAACCCCGGGACAGGGGTCTGGGGCCAACGTCCTGACTTTC. This translates into CASSLTPGQGSGANVLTF.

The J gene is TRBJ1-5, the V gene TRBV4-2; D uncertain. The V and J ends lost 1 base and 2 bases respectively, with 9 bases between them. The germline gives CDR1 LGHNA, CDR2 YNFKEQ. This CDR3 has 15 amino acids. The CDR3 sequence is CASSQAGEGNQPQHF. CDR3 DNA: TGTGCCAGCAGCCAAGCCGGGGAGGGCAATCAGCCCCAGCATTTT.

V usage is TRBV3-1 (or the pseudogene TRBV3-2) and J usage is TRBJ2-1; 15 nucleotides match TRBD2. Trimming cost V 4 bases and J 4 bases; bases outside gene matches: 2. CDR1 is LGHDT and CDR2 is YNNKEL in the germline V gene (reference sequence). The CDR3 is 16 amino acids. The CDR3, as DNA: TGTGCCAGCAGCCTCGGACTAGCGGGGGGGTACAATGAGCAGTTCTTC. It yields the protein CASSLGLAGGYNEQFF.

The chain recombines TRBV24-1 with TRBJ2-1, with 9 nucleotides matching TRBD1. The junction had 8 bases not matched to a gene; V was cut back by 2 bases and J by 7 bases. Germline CDR1 is KGHDR and CDR2 is SFDVKD. The CDR3 is 16 residues long. The CDR3 is CATSDSRDRAGNEQFF. The CDR3 DNA reads as TGTGCCACCAGTGATTCCCGGGACAGGGCAGGGAATGAGCAGTTCTTC.

This sequence joins TRBV7-9 and TRBJ2-3; 15 nucleotides agree with TRBD2. With V trimmed by 3 bases and J by 6 bases, 1 base remained unmatched. Germline-derived CDR1 and CDR2 are SEHNR and FQNEAQ (reference sequence). This CDR3 is 15 amino acids long. For the CDR3, the DNA is TGTGCCAGCAGCTTCGGGACTAGCGGGGGGGATACGCAGTATTTT. Amino acids: CASSFGTSGGDTQYF.

The chain uses TRBV3-1 (or the pseudogene TRBV3-2) and TRBJ2-4; D is perhaps TRBD1 (6 bases). CDR1 and CDR2 (germline): LGHDT, YNNKEL (reference sequence). The ends were cut back, 1 base at V and 0 bases at J, with 7 bases in the middle. CDR3 length equals 15 residues. CDR3 DNA: TGTGCCAGCAGCCAAGGGACAGTAGCCAAAAACATTCAGTACTTC. Protein product: CASSQGTVAKNIQYF.

The rearrangement uses TRBV10-1 and TRBJ2-1; 11 bases align to TRBD2. Germline V gene lookup returns CDR1 WNHNN and CDR2 SYGVQD (reference sequence). V shed 5 bases, J shed 7 bases, and the junction held 7 bases outside the gene matches. CDR3 length: 15 residues. The CDR3 spells CASSRSGGAGNEQFF. Written as DNA, the CDR3 is TGCGCCAGCAGTCGTAGCGGGGGGGCCGGAAATGAGCAGTTCTTC.

The J gene is TRBJ2-2, the V gene TRBV3-1 (or the pseudogene TRBV3-2); 7 bases agree with TRBD1. There are 16 residues in the CDR3. The V gene's germline CDR1 is LGHDT and CDR2 YNNKEL (reference sequence). Trimming cost V 4 bases and J 0 bases; bases outside gene matches: 5. CDR3 bases: TGTGCCAGCAGCCTATCCGGGACAGCGAACACCGGGGAGCTGTTTTTT. Protein sequence: CASSLSGTANTGELFF.

The chain combines TRBV19 with TRBJ2-1; 7 positions match TRBD2. This CDR3 contains 12 residues. J was trimmed by 9 bases and V by 1 base; bases with no gene match: 0. From germline, CDR1 is LNHDA and CDR2 SQIVND (reference sequence). CDR3 coding DNA: TGTGCCAGTAGTATAGGACTAGCTGAGCAGTTCTTC. Encoded protein: CASSIGLAEQFF.

The V and J genes are TRBV29-1 and TRBJ1-6; D possibly corresponds to TRBD1 (5 bases). Germline-derived CDR1 and CDR2 are SQVTM and ANQGSEA. The CDR3 loop spans 14 amino acids. V lost 6 bases to trimming and J lost 7 bases, with 16 bases between them. DNA of the CDR3: TGCAGCGTCGCTCCGGGGGGAGTAAATTCACCCCTCCACTTT. Amino acids: CSVAPGGVNSPLHF.

This chain joins TRBV9 and TRBJ1-5; unclear D gene. The V gene lost 1 base and the J gene lost 1 base, with 3 bases spanning the gap. Germline loops: CDR1 SGDLS, CDR2 YYNGEE. There are 13 residues in the CDR3. The CDR3: CASSVSSNQPQHF. CDR3 DNA sequence: TGTGCCAGCAGCGTATCGAGCAATCAGCCCCAGCATTTT.

The J gene is TRBJ2-7, the V gene TRBV2; 9 nucleotides align to TRBD2. Trimming at V came to 6 bases and at J to 4 bases, leaving 7 bases not matched to a gene. Germline V gene lookup returns CDR1 SNHLY and CDR2 FYNNEI. The CDR3 is 14 amino acids. The CDR3 reads CASSRVAGEYEQYF. DNA for the CDR3: TGTGCCAGCAGCAGAGTAGCGGGGGAATACGAGCAGTACTTC.

The chain recombines TRBV6-5 with TRBJ1-4; perhaps TRBD1 as D (5 bases). Germline CDR1 MNHEY, CDR2 SVGAGI. The V end lost 2 bases, the J end lost 8 bases, and 12 bases lay between the germline ends. The CDR3 length is 14 residues. Written as DNA, the CDR3 is TGTGCCAGCAGTTACCAGCAGGGAAGAGAAAAACTGTTTTTT. This codes for CASSYQQGREKLFF.

This chain links TRBV5-1 with TRBJ2-3, with 12 bases aligning to TRBD1. The trim removed 4 bases at V and 5 bases at J, leaving 8 bases unmatched. CDR1 is SGHRS and CDR2 is YFSETQ in the germline V gene. This CDR3 comprises 16 residues. Here the CDR3 DNA reads TGCGCCAGCAGCCCATCCGGGACAGGGGGCGGAGATACGCAGTATTTT. Translation: CASSPSGTGGGDTQYF.

The rearrangement joins TRBV7-2 to TRBJ1-1; the D gene is possibly TRBD1 (6 bases). Trimming removed 4 bases from V and 8 bases from J, with 8 bases in between. Germline values: CDR1 SGHTA, CDR2 FQGNSA. CDR3 length: 11 amino acids. In DNA form, the CDR3 reads TGTGCCAGCAGCTACGGGACAGAAGCTTTCTTT. Translating gives CASSYGTEAFF. The entire variable domain, with the rest obtained from reference TRBV7-2 and TRBJ1-1, is as follows: GAGVSQSPSNKVTEKGKDVELRCDPISGHTALYWYRQSLGQGLEFLIYFQGNSAPDKSGLPSDRFSAERTGGSVSTLTIQRTQQEDSAVYLCASSYGTEAFFGQGTRLTVV.

This clone is labeled as medium-sized (0.01 to 0.1%). This chain connects TRBV2 to TRBJ2-1; TRBD1 matches at 11 bases. The CDR3 runs to 13 residues. The J segment lost 5 bases and the V segment lost 9 bases, leaving 3 bases of the junction unmatched. Germline-derived CDR1 and CDR2 are SNHLY and FYNNEI. CDR3: CARQGQGDNEQFF. The CDR3 bases are TGTGCCAGGCAGGGACAGGGGGACAATGAGCAGTTCTTC.

The chain is built from TRBV7-9 and TRBJ1-5; D is undetermined. The CDR3 runs 16 residues. The germline CDR1 and CDR2 sequences are SEHNR and FQNEAQ (reference sequence). V was shortened by 1 base and J by 6 bases, with 16 bases between the two germline ends. This chain's CDR3 is CASSLETFRESQPQHF. The CDR3 DNA is TGTGCCAGCAGCTTAGAGACCTTCCGGGAGAGTCAGCCCCAGCATTTT.

The CDR3 nucleotides read TGTGCCAGCAGTCCCTCCTCCGGGGGTCAGTTCTTC. This codes for CASSPSSGGQFF. This chain uses TRBV12-3 or TRBV12-4 with TRBJ2-1, with a possible D match to TRBD2 (6 bases). The CDR3 is 12 amino acids. The V end was cut by 5 bases, the J end by 13 bases, with 15 bases between.

This chain connects TRBV7-9 to TRBJ1-3; tentative D call: TRBD1 (5 bases). This CDR3 region has 15 residues. V lost 4 bases and J lost 4, with 14 bases in between. The germline V gene has CDR1 SEHNR and CDR2 FQNEAQ (reference sequence). In DNA, the CDR3 is TGTGCCAGCAGCTCGTCCGGGACTACAGGAAACACCATATATTTT. It translates to CASSSSGTTGNTIYF. Using reference TRBV7-9 and TRBJ1-3 for the parts outside the CDR3, the full variable domain is DTGVSQNPRHKITKRGQNVTFRCDPISEHNRLYWYRQTLGQGPEFLTYFQNEAQLEKSRLLSDRFSAERPKGSFSTLEIQRTEQGDSAMYLCASSSSGTTGNTIYFGEGSWLTVV.

The rearrangement uses TRBV5-1 and TRBJ2-7; no clear D gene. The V gene's germline CDR1 is SGHRS and CDR2 YFSETQ. The CDR3 is 13 amino acids. The V and J ends lost 6 bases and 2 bases respectively, with 12 bases between them. The CDR3 here is CASNDFSTYEQYF. Written as DNA, the CDR3 is TGCGCCAGCAACGACTTCAGCACCTACGAGCAGTACTTC.

This rearrangement joins TRBV7-9 to TRBJ2-1; 7 bases are shared with TRBD2. In germline, CDR1 is SEHNR, CDR2 FQNEAQ (reference sequence). V shed 1 base and J 1 base; nucleotides not matched to a gene: 13. The CDR3 is made up of 19 amino acids. CDR3 DNA sequence: TGTGCCAGCAGCTTAGGGGGCGGGAGAGCGGATCCTTCCTACAATGAGCAGTTCTTC. Its protein is CASSLGGGRADPSYNEQFF.

The J gene is TRBJ1-1, the V gene TRBV11-1; 7 bases agree with TRBD1. V gave up 7 bases and J gave up 5 bases; unmatched junction bases: 13. CDR1 is SGHAT, CDR2 FQDESV, per germline (reference sequence). The CDR3 length is 15 residues. The CDR3 sequence is CASTPEGARGTEAFF. The CDR3 region has the DNA TGTGCCAGCACACCGGAGGGGGCTCGGGGAACTGAAGCTTTCTTT. The variable domain in full, completed from reference TRBV11-1 and TRBJ1-1, reads EAEVAQSPRYKITEKSQAVAFWCDPISGHATLYWYRQILGQGPELLVQFQDESVVDDSQLPKDRFSAERLKGVDSTLKIQPAELGDSAMYLCASTPEGARGTEAFFGQGTRLTVV.

The V gene is TRBV6-6, the J gene TRBJ1-5; D possibly corresponds to TRBD1 (6 bases). The CDR3 has 12 residues. Germline values: CDR1 MNHNY, CDR2 SVGAGI (reference sequence). Deletions cut 7 bases from V and 7 bases from J, with 11 bases between. DNA of the CDR3: TGTGCCAGCACCGAGGGGGTCCAGCCCCAGCATTTT. Amino acids: CASTEGVQPQHF.

This chain connects TRBV30 to TRBJ1-4, with D possibly matching TRBD1 (6 bases). V lost 4 bases and J lost 7, with 16 bases in between. This CDR3 region has 14 residues. In germline, CDR1 is GTSNPN, CDR2 SVGIG (reference sequence). In nucleotides, the CDR3 is TGTGCCTGGACCCGGGGAGGGGGAGGTGAAAAACTGTTTTTT. Translation gives CAWTRGGGGEKLFF.

This chain connects TRBV15 to TRBJ1-6; TRBD1 matches at 7 bases. CDR3 length: 20 residues. V lost 0 bases and J lost 1; bases outside the gene matches: 12. Looked up from germline, CDR1 is LNHNV and CDR2 is YYDKDF (reference sequence). CDR3 sequence (DNA): TGTGCCACCAGCAGAGATCCCTCACGACAGGGCCTTTCCTATAATTCACCCCTCCACTTT. As protein: CATSRDPSRQGLSYNSPLHF.